Each of the 11 T cell receptor beta chains below was sequenced from the same sample in a study of brain metastases from non-small cell lung cancer. TCRdb's copy holds only in-frame clones and misses some; the assay was immunoSEQ multiplex PCR. The sample has a few thousand clones, around 84% seen once. The sample comprised primary lung tumor tissue. These receptors were taken from a donor aged 40 or older with non-small cell lung cancer.

The genes are TRBV10-3 and TRBJ1-4; D is undetermined. CDR3 length: 13 amino acids. The germline gives CDR1 ENHRY, CDR2 SYGVKD. V gave up 6 bases and J gave up 4 bases, with 9 bases separating them. This CDR3 reads CAISFGRNEKLFF. The CDR3 nucleotides are TGTGCCATCAGCTTCGGCCGTAATGAAAAACTGTTTTTT.

This clone has a single count. The chain employs TRBV2 and TRBJ2-3, with 7 bases matching TRBD2. CDR1 is SNHLY and CDR2 is FYNNEI in the germline V gene. Trimming took 10 bases from V and 5 from J; bases not matched to a gene: 6. The CDR3 runs 12 residues. CDR3 sequence reads: CATSPGGDTQYF. In DNA, the CDR3 is TGTGCCACTTCACCGGGGGGAGATACGCAGTATTTT.

This clone was observed a few times. At the DNA level, this CDR3 is encoded by other sequences in the same sample as well. This chain links TRBV9 with TRBJ2-1; 9 bases fit TRBD2. CDR1 is SGDLS, CDR2 YYNGEE, per germline. J gave up 6 bases and V 4 bases, and 5 bases lay outside the gene matches. The CDR3 runs 14 residues. The CDR3 protein is CASSPQLAGNEQFF. In DNA, the CDR3 is TGTGCCAGCAGCCCCCAACTAGCGGGCAATGAGCAGTTCTTC.

This clone was recorded a few times. The chain joins TRBV29-1 to TRBJ1-2, with no clear D. Germline CDR1 is SQVTM and CDR2 is ANQGSEA. Trimming took 4 bases from V and 8 from J, leaving 11 bases between them. The CDR3 runs to 11 residues. This chain's CDR3 is CSVVGSQGYTF. Written as DNA, the CDR3 is TGCAGCGTTGTAGGGTCTCAGGGCTACACCTTC.

The chain combines TRBV6-1 with TRBJ2-3, with 7 positions matching TRBD2. V lost 4 bases to trimming and J lost 2 bases; unmatched junction nucleotides: 3. Per the germline V gene, CDR1 is MNHNS and CDR2 is SASEGT. The CDR3 runs to 14 residues. The CDR3 bases are TGTGCCAGCAGTGCAGCGGGATCCACAGATACGCAGTATTTT. Residues: CASSAAGSTDTQYF.

The rearrangement links TRBV6-1 to TRBJ2-1, with D uncertain. The CDR3 runs 12 residues. V was shortened by 2 bases and J by 7 bases, with 6 bases between the two germline ends. Germline loops: CDR1 MNHNS, CDR2 SASEGT. The CDR3: CASSERRNEQFF. The CDR3 DNA follows: TGTGCCAGCAGTGAAAGAAGAAATGAGCAGTTCTTC.

This sequence joins TRBV11-1 and TRBJ2-3; a weak D match, TRBD1 (6 bases). CDR1 is SGHAT and CDR2 is FQDESV in the germline V gene (reference sequence). This CDR3 region has 15 residues. Deletions cut 1 base from V and 2 bases from J, with 10 bases between. The CDR3: CASSLDQGNTDTQYF. The CDR3 DNA follows: TGTGCCAGCAGCTTAGATCAGGGGAACACAGATACGCAGTATTTT.

The chain combines TRBV5-1 with TRBJ2-3; no reliable D call. CDR1 and CDR2 from the germline V gene are SGHRS and YFSETQ. The CDR3 has 16 residues. The V and J ends lost 0 bases and 5 bases respectively, with 16 bases between them. Here the CDR3 reads CASSLARRNFRDTQYF. The CDR3 DNA reads as TGCGCCAGCAGCTTGGCCAGGCGGAACTTTCGAGATACGCAGTATTTT.

V and J are TRBV9 and TRBJ2-5, with D possibly TRBD2 on 6 matching bases. Germline V gene data show CDR1 as SGDLS and CDR2 as YYNGEE. The CDR3 spans 11 residues. This CDR3 is CVGTEGETQYF. In nucleotides, the CDR3 is TGTGTCGGGACTGAGGGGGAGACCCAGTACTTC. Using reference TRBV9 and TRBJ2-5 for the parts outside the CDR3, the full variable domain is DSGVTQTPKHLITATGQRVTLRCSPRSGDLSVYWYQQSLDQGLQFLIQYYNGEERAKGNILERFSAQQFPDLHSELNLSSLELGDSALYFCVGTEGETQYFGPGTRLLVL.

This clone came up a few times. The genes are TRBV2 and TRBJ2-7; 7 positions agree with TRBD2. The junction had 11 bases not matched to a gene; V was cut back by 2 bases and J by 4 bases. Germline CDR1 reads SNHLY; CDR2 reads FYNNEI. This CDR3 region has 16 residues. In DNA, the CDR3 is TGTGCCAGCAGTGAACGGGGCCGCGCGGGGGTGTACGAGCAGTACTTC. Translating it yields CASSERGRAGVYEQYF.

The V call is TRBV12-3 or TRBV12-4, the J call TRBJ1-2, with 8 nucleotides matching TRBD1. The CDR3 loop spans 13 amino acids. The J segment lost 8 bases and the V segment lost 2 bases, leaving 4 bases of the junction unmatched. This CDR3 reads CASSLQGAAGYTF. The CDR3 DNA sequence: TGTGCCAGCAGTTTACAGGGGGCTGCGGGCTACACCTTC.